Below, one TCR beta chain is given with its context. Losses at the gene ends were 7 bases for V and 4 bases for J; bases not matched to a gene: 10. From germline, CDR1 is SNHLY and CDR2 FYNNEI. This CDR3 spans 15 amino acids. The data were obtained in a study of blood T cell repertoires in COVID-19. Study-wide context: T cells, B-cell-depleted T cells, or PBMCs provided the cDNA or gDNA that served as material.

In the authors' methods: Cell counts per sample came from amplifying reference gene primers. Generated by immunoSEQ multiplex PCR, the TCRdb table keeps only in-frame clones and is missing some. V, J and clone size derive from that table, while D and trimming were established from the DNA sequence. The data contain about 100,000 clones, 71% of them singletons. The sequence was obtained from a woman between 35 and 50 years old with acute or convalescent COVID-19. The sequencing input was peripheral blood. The V call is TRBV2, the J call TRBJ2-5; the match to TRBD1 covers 9 bases. In nucleotides, the CDR3 is TGTGCCAGCATATTTCCTACAGGGGGCATAGAGACCCAGTACTTC. Translation gives CASIFPTGGIETQYF.